This TCR beta chain was profiled in a study of blood T cell repertoires in COVID-19. Study background: Donors in the United States, Italy and Spain gave samples during acute or convalescent COVID-19. T cells, B-cell-depleted T cells, or PBMCs supplied cDNA or gDNA.

In the original workflow: By means of reference gene primer amplification, nucleated cell counts were estimated. Sequencing used immunoSEQ multiplex PCR; TCRdb keeps in-frame clones, though not all of them. V and J calls plus clone size are reproduced from that table; the DNA served to infer D and trimming. The sample holds about 300,000 clones; more than 85% are singletons and the top ten take over 1%. The CDR3 runs to 14 residues. Germline loops: CDR1 LNHDA, CDR2 SQIVND (reference sequence). Trimming removed 5 bases from V and 3 bases from J, with 13 bases in between. The chain combines TRBV19 with TRBJ2-5; D remains ambiguous. The clonotype originates from a man in his 70s with acute or convalescent COVID-19. The material sequenced was peripheral blood. The CDR3 protein is CASSARNSEETQYF. In DNA, the CDR3 is TGTGCCAGTAGTGCTAGGAATTCCGAAGAGACCCAGTACTTC. The full variable domain, its missing parts supplied by reference TRBV19 and TRBJ2-5, is DGGITQSPKYLFRKEGQNVTLSCEQNLNHDAMYWYRQDPGQGLRLIYYSQIVNDFQKGDIAEGYSVSREKKESFPLTVTSAQKNPTAFYLCASSARNSEETQYFGPGTRLLVL.